This T cell receptor (beta chain) originates from a study of blood T cells in healthy people across ages. General study points: Any conclusive comparison of naive versus antigen-experienced cells was prevented by using unsorted PBMCs. Long-lived and aged donors differed, with more naive CD4+ cells and higher diversity in the long-lived.

Per sample, a minimum of 6 million PBMCs were isolated. Points on this clonotype: Its antigen remains unknown.

A sample-barcoded 5' primer and a J-beta primer mix were used in a second PCR of roughly 6 to 12 cycles. TCRdb reanalysed the 5' RACE reads using MiXCR and keeps one entry per CDR3 protein. The table has fewer than 650,000 distinct CDR3 sequences, about 29% seen once. The V end was cut by 4 bases, the J end by 1 base, with 7 bases between. Germline-derived CDR1 and CDR2 are MNHNY and SVGAGI (reference sequence). The CDR3 extends over 13 amino acids. This same sample was also taken into another study, of T cells of mothers and their children. That investigation notes: Slightly higher, non-significant overlap characterized related mother-child pairs relative to unrelated pairs.

This clonotype originated in a boy aged 2 to 9 in good health. The rearrangement uses TRBV6-6 and TRBJ1-1; D gene ambiguous. Sequenced material: blood. The CDR3 sequence is CASSSVENTEAFF. The CDR3 nucleotides are TGTGCCAGCAGTTCGGTAGAGAACACTGAAGCTTTCTTT.